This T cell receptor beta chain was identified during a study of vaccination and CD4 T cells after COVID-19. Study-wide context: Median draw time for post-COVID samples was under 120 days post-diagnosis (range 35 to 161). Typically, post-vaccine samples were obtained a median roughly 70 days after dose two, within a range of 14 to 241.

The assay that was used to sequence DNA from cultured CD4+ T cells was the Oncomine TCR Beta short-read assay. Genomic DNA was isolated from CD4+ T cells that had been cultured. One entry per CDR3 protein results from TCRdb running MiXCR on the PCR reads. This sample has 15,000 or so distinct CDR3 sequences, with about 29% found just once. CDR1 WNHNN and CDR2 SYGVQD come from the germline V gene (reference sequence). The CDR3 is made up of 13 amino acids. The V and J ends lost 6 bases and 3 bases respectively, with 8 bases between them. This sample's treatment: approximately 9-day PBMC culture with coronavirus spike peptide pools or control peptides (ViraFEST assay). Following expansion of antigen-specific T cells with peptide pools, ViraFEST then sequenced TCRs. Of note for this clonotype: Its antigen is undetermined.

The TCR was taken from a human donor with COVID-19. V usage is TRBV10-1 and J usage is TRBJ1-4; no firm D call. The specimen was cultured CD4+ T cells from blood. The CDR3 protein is CASSRQANEKLFF. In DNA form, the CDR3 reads TGCGCCAGCAGCCGACAAGCTAATGAAAAACTGTTTTTT.